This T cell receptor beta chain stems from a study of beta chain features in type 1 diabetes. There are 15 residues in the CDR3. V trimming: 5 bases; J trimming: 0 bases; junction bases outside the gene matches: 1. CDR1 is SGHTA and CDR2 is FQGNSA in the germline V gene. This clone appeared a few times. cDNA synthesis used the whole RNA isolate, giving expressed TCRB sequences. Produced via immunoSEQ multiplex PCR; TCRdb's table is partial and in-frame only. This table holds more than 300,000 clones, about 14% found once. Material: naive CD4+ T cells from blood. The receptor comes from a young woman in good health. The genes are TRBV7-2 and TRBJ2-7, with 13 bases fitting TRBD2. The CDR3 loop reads CASSRLAGGSYEQYF. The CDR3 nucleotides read TGTGCCAGCAGCCGACTAGCGGGAGGCTCCTACGAGCAGTACTTC.